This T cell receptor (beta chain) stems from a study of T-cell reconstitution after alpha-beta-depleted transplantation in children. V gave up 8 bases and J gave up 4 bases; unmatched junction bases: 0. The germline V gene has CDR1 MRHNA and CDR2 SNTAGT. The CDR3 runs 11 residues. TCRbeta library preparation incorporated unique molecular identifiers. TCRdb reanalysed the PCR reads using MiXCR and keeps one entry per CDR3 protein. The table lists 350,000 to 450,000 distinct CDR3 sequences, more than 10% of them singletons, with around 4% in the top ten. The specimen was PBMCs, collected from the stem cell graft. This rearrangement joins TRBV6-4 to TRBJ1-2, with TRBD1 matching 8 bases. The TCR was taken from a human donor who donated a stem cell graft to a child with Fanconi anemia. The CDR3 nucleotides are TGTGCCAGCCAGGGGGCCTATGGCTACACCTTC. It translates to CASQGAYGYTF.